The 16 T cell receptor beta chains reported below all come from one sample, sequenced in a study of T cell repertoires in cytomegalovirus infection. TCRdb redid the calling of the reads with MiXCR, one entry per CDR3 protein. The sample yields about 130,000 distinct CDR3 sequences, almost 9% seen once. Material for sequencing was PBMCs. The source of these receptors is a human donor in good health (CMV status not recorded). Some clones in this sample may be carry-over from other donors' samples.

Many counts were recorded for this clonotype. The chain is built from TRBV5-4 and TRBJ2-3, with TRBD2 matching 15 bases. Trimming at V came to 4 bases and at J to 2 bases, leaving 11 bases not matched to a gene. Germline V CDR1 and CDR2: SGHNT, YYREEE (reference sequence). There are 19 residues in the CDR3. CDR3 sequence reads: CASSKGLAGGPAITDTQYF. The CDR3 DNA is TGTGCCAGCAGCAAGGGACTAGCGGGGGGACCCGCTATCACAGATACGCAGTATTTT.

J is TRBJ2-1 and V is TRBV29-1; 10 bases map to TRBD1. V shed 3 bases, J shed 6 bases, and the junction held 8 bases outside the gene matches. The CDR3 consists of 15 residues. Germline assignment: CDR1 SQVTM and CDR2 ANQGSEA. CDR3 in DNA: TGCAGCGTTGACCTGGGGACAGGGGTCTTCAATGAGCAGTTCTTC. Protein: CSVDLGTGVFNEQFF.

The sample holds a few counts of this clonotype. This chain joins TRBV5-1 and TRBJ1-4; a possible D gene is TRBD1 (5 bases). CDR1 SGHRS and CDR2 YFSETQ come from the germline V gene. The CDR3 has 18 amino acids. Trimming stripped 4 bases from V and 0 bases from J, with 19 bases between. The CDR3, as DNA: TGCGCCAGCAGCCAGTTTGGGGGAATGACAGCAACTAATGAAAAACTGTTTTTT. This codes for CASSQFGGMTATNEKLFF.

This clonotype has a handful of counts. The V gene is TRBV19, the J gene TRBJ1-3, with D perhaps TRBD1 (5 bases). The CDR3 loop spans 16 amino acids. V was shortened by 7 bases and J by 2 bases, with 18 bases between the two germline ends. Germline V CDR1 and CDR2: LNHDA, SQIVND (reference sequence). DNA for the CDR3: TGTGCCAGTACCCTCGACCCAGGGATCGCTGGAAACACCATATATTTT. Translation gives CASTLDPGIAGNTIYF.

Regarding this clonotype: This sequence may be a read error, since a much larger clone differs from it by one base. The chain employs TRBV28 and TRBJ1-3; no clear D. Germline-derived CDR1 and CDR2 are MDHEN and SYDVKM. The CDR3 consists of 17 residues. The CDR3: CASSFYPTAQPGTTIYF. As DNA, the CDR3 is TGTGCCAGCAGTTTTTATCCTACTGCCCAGCCTGGAACCACCATATATTTT.

V gene TRBV2 combines with J gene TRBJ2-2; 8 bases are shared with TRBD2. CDR1 is SNHLY and CDR2 is FYNNEI in the germline V gene. Trimming cost V 7 bases and J 0 bases; bases outside gene matches: 4. This CDR3 contains 15 residues. The CDR3 region has the DNA TGTGCCAGCAAAGGTAGCGGGGCGAACACCGGGGAGCTGTTTTTT. Translated: CASKGSGANTGELFF.

A word on this clonotype: A read error may explain this, as a much larger clone is one base away. This chain joins TRBV29-1 and TRBJ2-1; TRBD2 is a possible D gene (5 bases). The J call may be wrong; the DNA end is better matched by TRBJ2-7. Per germline, CDR1 SQVTM and CDR2 ANQGSEA. This CDR3 is built from 12 residues. CDR3 region: CSGGLRVDEQYF. CDR3 nucleotides: TGCAGCGGAGGGCTACGCGTGGATGAGCAGTACTTC.

As DNA, the CDR3 is TGCAGCGTTGAAGATTCGTACGAGCAGTACTTC. It encodes CSVEDSYEQYF. The chain links TRBV29-1 to TRBJ2-7; no clear D. The CDR3 runs to 11 residues. V was shortened by 0 bases and J by 4 bases, with 4 bases between the two germline ends. Germline CDR1 and CDR2: SQVTM and ANQGSEA.

The V and J genes are TRBV20-1 and TRBJ1-2; 7 bases align to TRBD1. The CDR3 is 13 amino acids. Germline assignment: CDR1 DFQATT and CDR2 SNEGSKA (reference sequence). As DNA, the CDR3 is TGCAGGGTACAGGGGATTGAAGGGAATGGCTACACCTTC. Amino acids: CRVQGIEGNGYTF.

The chain recombines TRBV20-1 with TRBJ1-5; 7 positions agree with TRBD1. This CDR3 comprises 13 residues. Per the germline V gene, CDR1 is DFQATT and CDR2 is SNEGSKA (reference sequence). V lost 1 base to trimming and J lost 8 bases; unmatched junction nucleotides: 5. CDR3 sequence: CSARGDSSKPQHF. CDR3 DNA: TGCAGTGCTAGAGGGGACAGTAGCAAGCCCCAGCATTTT.

This clonotype appeared many times. The V call is TRBV4-2, the J call TRBJ1-3; D is unresolved. V lost 4 bases and J lost 0, with 13 bases in between. This CDR3 spans 16 amino acids. Germline CDR1 LGHNA, CDR2 YNFKEQ. Here the CDR3 DNA reads TGTGCCAGCAGCCCGGCCGTGGAGGTCTCTGGAAACACCATATATTTT. Protein: CASSPAVEVSGNTIYF.

In its sample, this clonotype was seen many times. J is TRBJ1-2 and V is TRBV28; maybe TRBD1 (5 bases). CDR1 and CDR2 from the germline V gene are MDHEN and SYDVKM. The CDR3 covers 15 residues. Deletions cut 7 bases from V and 7 bases from J, with 22 bases between. This CDR3 is CASKLSGFQGPGYTF. CDR3 nucleotide sequence: TGTGCCAGCAAACTGTCCGGGTTCCAGGGTCCTGGCTACACCTTC.

This clonotype came up many times. The chain links TRBV7-8 to TRBJ1-5, with 7 bases aligning to TRBD1. CDR1 and CDR2 from the germline V gene are SGHVS and FQNEAQ. The CDR3 runs 17 residues. V was pared by 2 bases and J by 4 bases, with 11 bases of the junction left unmatched. The CDR3 nucleotides are TGTGCCAGCAGCTTATGGGGGCGACAGGGTAGAAATCAGCCCCAGCATTTT. Residues: CASSLWGRQGRNQPQHF. The entire variable domain, with the rest obtained from reference TRBV7-8 and TRBJ1-5, is as follows: GAGVSQSPRYKVAKRGQDVALRCDPISGHVSLFWYQQALGQGPEFLTYFQNEAQLDKSGLPSDRFFAERPEGSVSTLKIQRTQQEDSAVYLCASSLWGRQGRNQPQHFGDGTRLSIL.

This clonotype was counted only a few times. CDR3 amino acids: CASSHLTGIYGYTF. CDR3 DNA sequence: TGCGCCAGCAGCCACCTAACAGGGATCTATGGCTACACCTTC. This rearrangement joins TRBV4-1 to TRBJ1-2, with D perhaps TRBD1 (6 bases). This CDR3 region has 14 residues. Looked up from germline, CDR1 is MGHRA and CDR2 is YSYEKL. V lost 3 bases, J lost 4 bases, and 12 bases lay in between.

This clonotype was counted ten times or more. In DNA, the CDR3 is TGTGCCAGCAGCGTTGATGCTAGCAATCAGCCCCAGCATTTT. Protein: CASSVDASNQPQHF. This sequence joins TRBV7-9 and TRBJ1-5; no definite D call. Germline CDR1 and CDR2: SEHNR and FQNEAQ (reference sequence). The CDR3 is 14 amino acids. V was shortened by 5 bases and J by 0 bases, with 8 bases between the two germline ends.

This chain uses TRBV7-9 with TRBJ1-2, with a tentative D call TRBD1 (5 bases). Germline CDR1 is SEHNR and CDR2 is FQNEAQ (reference sequence). The CDR3 loop spans 15 amino acids. V was cut by 5 bases and J by 7 bases, with 20 bases left in between. This CDR3 is CASSPAPGTPVGYTF. The DNA for the CDR3 is TGTGCCAGCAGCCCGGCTCCCGGGACCCCAGTTGGCTACACCTTC. Variable domain in full (rest from reference TRBV7-9 and TRBJ1-2): DTGVSQNPRHKITKRGQNVTFRCDPISEHNRLYWYRQTLGQGPEFLTYFQNEAQLEKSRLLSDRFSAERPKGSFSTLEIQRTEQGDSAMYLCASSPAPGTPVGYTFGSGTRLTVV.